These 27 T cell receptor beta chains came from one sample sequenced in a study of blood T cell repertoires in COVID-19. The data were produced by immunoSEQ multiplex PCR, yet TCRdb's version contains in-frame clones alone and is incomplete. The sample lists 70,000 to 85,000 clones; about four fifths were seen once. The sequenced material came from peripheral blood. The receptor set was obtained from a man aged 60 to 69 with acute or convalescent COVID-19.

This chain connects TRBV4-1 to TRBJ2-7; tentatively, D is TRBD2 (5 bases). V was trimmed by 4 bases and J by 3 bases, leaving 10 bases between them. The CDR3 is made up of 13 amino acids. The germline CDR1 and CDR2 sequences are MGHRA and YSYEKL. The DNA of the CDR3 is TGCGCCAGCAGCCTCGGAGGATTCTACGAGCAGTACTTC. Translated, it gives CASSLGGFYEQYF.

J is TRBJ1-5 and V is TRBV3-1 (or the pseudogene TRBV3-2), with TRBD1 matching over 7 bases. The CDR3 is 14 amino acids. Per the germline V gene, CDR1 is LGHDT and CDR2 is YNNKEL (reference sequence). Trimming cost V 5 bases and J 6 bases; bases outside gene matches: 7. As DNA, the CDR3 is TGTGCCAGCAGCTCTAGAGGGGGCGGTCAGCCCCAGCATTTT. Its translation: CASSSRGGGQPQHF.

The chain has TRBV5-1 and TRBJ2-1; D might be TRBD2 (5 bases). The V and J ends lost 3 bases and 9 bases respectively, with 13 bases between them. This CDR3 contains 13 residues. Germline V gene sequence: CDR1 SGHRS, CDR2 YFSETQ. CDR3 DNA: TGCGCCAGCAGCTGGGCGGGCCGAGGTGAGCAGTTCTTC. The encoded protein is CASSWAGRGEQFF. Variable domain in full (rest from reference TRBV5-1 and TRBJ2-1): KAGVTQTPRYLIKTRGQQVTLSCSPISGHRSVSWYQQTPGQGLQFLFEYFSETQRNKGNFPGRFSGRQFSNSRSEMNVSTLELGDSALYLCASSWAGRGEQFFGPGTRLTVL.

The chain has TRBV19 and TRBJ1-2; D remains unclear. The CDR3 loop spans 14 amino acids. V was trimmed by 3 bases and J by 0 bases, leaving 8 bases between them. Germline lookup yields CDR1 LNHDA and CDR2 SQIVND (reference sequence). The DNA of the CDR3 is TGTGCCAGTAGTATCACAGCAACTAACTATGGCTACACCTTC. Its protein is CASSITATNYGYTF.

V usage is TRBV3-1 (or the pseudogene TRBV3-2) and J usage is TRBJ1-1; the match to TRBD1 covers 9 bases. Trimming removed 1 base from V and 6 bases from J; junction bases left unmatched: 15. Germline V lookup: CDR1 LGHDT, CDR2 YNNKEL (reference sequence). This CDR3 region has 18 residues. This chain's CDR3 is CASSQVGKGQGGFAEAFF. The CDR3 nucleotides are TGTGCCAGCAGCCAAGTCGGTAAGGGACAGGGAGGTTTCGCTGAAGCTTTCTTT.

The chain employs TRBV6-2 or TRBV6-3 and TRBJ2-6; 7 nucleotides align to TRBD1. Trimming took 6 bases from V and 3 from J; bases not matched to a gene: 14. This CDR3 contains 18 residues. The germline V gene encodes CDR1 MNHEY and CDR2 SVGEGT. CDR3 protein: CASSPYRGYSSGANVLTF. The DNA for the CDR3 is TGTGCCAGCAGCCCTTACAGGGGATACAGTAGTGGGGCCAACGTCCTGACTTTC.

V usage is TRBV11-2 and J usage is TRBJ2-5; a possible D gene is TRBD1 (6 bases). Germline lookup yields CDR1 SGHAT and CDR2 FQNNGV. V lost 1 base to trimming and J lost 1 base, with 13 bases between them. The CDR3 covers 16 residues. The CDR3 nucleotides read TGTGCCAGCAGCTTAGTCGGCAGGGGCCGCCAAGAGACCCAGTACTTC. Translation: CASSLVGRGRQETQYF.

J is TRBJ2-5 and V is TRBV18, with D possibly matching TRBD1 (6 bases). CDR3 length: 15 amino acids. CDR1 and CDR2 from the germline V gene are KGHSH and LQKENI. V was cut by 1 base and J by 2 bases, with 11 bases left in between. Written as DNA, the CDR3 is TGTGCCAGCTCACCACGAGGACAGACTCAAGAGACCCAGTACTTC. Its protein product is CASSPRGQTQETQYF.

This chain links TRBV6-5 with TRBJ2-5; 12 bases are a match to TRBD2. The germline CDR1 and CDR2 sequences are MNHEY and SVGAGI. V lost 5 bases and J lost 5; bases outside the gene matches: 6. The CDR3 covers 15 residues. CDR3 nucleotide sequence: TGTGCCAGCAGTCCTAGCGGGGGGGCGCGGGAGACCCAGTACTTC. It encodes CASSPSGGARETQYF.

The chain joins TRBV27 to TRBJ1-1; a possible D gene is TRBD1 (6 bases). Germline V CDR1 and CDR2: MNHEY, SMNVEV (reference sequence). The germline V and J ends were trimmed by 9 bases and 2 bases, with 19 bases remaining between them. The CDR3 runs to 15 residues. The CDR3 region is CASSLQGGFNTEAFF. CDR3 nucleotide sequence: TGTGCCAGTTCGTTACAGGGCGGGTTTAACACTGAAGCTTTCTTT.

CDR3 amino acids: CASSLAPGGKDTQYF. In DNA, the CDR3 is TGCGCCAGCAGCTTGGCCCCGGGGGGCAAAGATACGCAGTATTTT. V is TRBV5-1 and J is TRBJ2-3; tentative D call: TRBD2 (7 bases). The CDR3 sequence is 15 residues long. Germline CDR1 reads SGHRS; CDR2 reads YFSETQ. Trimming took off 0 bases at V and 5 bases at J, with 13 bases between the two ends.

The chain has TRBV5-4 and TRBJ1-1, with D perhaps matching TRBD1 (5 bases). Germline CDR1 is SGHNT and CDR2 is YYREEE (reference sequence). The CDR3 extends over 13 amino acids. The ends were cut back, 5 bases at V and 3 bases at J, with 11 bases in the middle. CDR3 protein: CASSGEGHTEAFF. DNA for the CDR3: TGTGCCAGCAGTGGGGAGGGGCACACTGAAGCTTTCTTT.

This rearrangement joins TRBV19 to TRBJ1-3; TRBD1 might be the D (5 bases). This CDR3 region has 16 residues. V shed 5 bases and J shed 0 bases, with 14 bases lying between them. CDR1 LNHDA and CDR2 SQIVND come from the germline V gene (reference sequence). DNA for the CDR3: TGTGCCAGTAGTTCGGGACGGACTAACTCTGGAAACACCATATATTTT. It yields the protein CASSSGRTNSGNTIYF.

The CDR3 sequence is CASSLARRGPGYGYTF. The CDR3 DNA is TGTGCCAGCAGCTTAGCGCGGAGGGGGCCGGGCTATGGCTACACCTTC. The chain combines TRBV7-8 with TRBJ1-2; 7 bases map to TRBD1. Germline loops: CDR1 SGHVS, CDR2 FQNEAQ. The CDR3 covers 16 residues. V shed 0 bases, J shed 4 bases, and the junction held 8 bases outside the gene matches.

This rearrangement joins TRBV28 to TRBJ2-7, with D perhaps TRBD1 (5 bases). Germline V CDR1 and CDR2: MDHEN, SYDVKM. Between the trimmed V and J ends, which lost 8 bases and 6 bases, there was a span of 14 bases. CDR3 length: 12 amino acids. The CDR3 region is CASARQKLEQYF. The CDR3, as DNA: TGTGCCAGCGCAAGACAGAAACTCGAGCAGTACTTC. The full variable domain, with the rest looked up from reference TRBV28 and TRBJ2-7, is DVKVTQSSRYLVKRTGEKVFLECVQDMDHENMFWYRQDPGLGLRLIYFSYDVKMKEKGDIPEGYSVSREKKERFSLILESASTNQTSMYLCASARQKLEQYFGPGTRLTVT.

V usage is TRBV7-8 and J usage is TRBJ2-5, with TRBD2 identical over 8 bases. Trimming removed 5 bases from V and 1 base from J; junction bases left unmatched: 3. Germline-derived CDR1 and CDR2 are SGHVS and FQNEAQ. The CDR3 has 14 residues. This CDR3 reads CASSLGTSQETQYF. Written as DNA, the CDR3 is TGTGCCAGCAGCCTAGGGACTAGCCAAGAGACCCAGTACTTC. Drawing the rest from reference TRBV7-8 and TRBJ2-5, the complete variable domain is GAGVSQSPRYKVAKRGQDVALRCDPISGHVSLFWYQQALGQGPEFLTYFQNEAQLDKSGLPSDRFFAERPEGSVSTLKIQRTQQEDSAVYLCASSLGTSQETQYFGPGTRLLVL.

Only one count was recorded for this clone. The J gene is TRBJ1-1, the V gene TRBV11-3; no reliable D call. The CDR3 contains 15 residues. Germline CDR1 and CDR2: SGHNT and YENEEA. Trimming shortened V by 5 bases and J by 5 bases, and 18 bases separated the two germline ends. Written as DNA, the CDR3 is TGTGCCAGCAGCCTGAGCGGGGAAAAGGGAACTGAAGCTTTCTTT. It yields the protein CASSLSGEKGTEAFF.

V is TRBV27 and J is TRBJ2-1, with TRBD2 identical over 8 bases. The ends lost 3 bases at V and 8 bases at J; junction bases unmatched: 12. The length of the CDR3 is 16 residues. In germline, CDR1 is MNHEY, CDR2 SMNVEV (reference sequence). CDR3 region: CASSLVAGPTRDEQFF. The DNA for the CDR3 is TGTGCCAGCAGTTTGGTAGCGGGGCCGACTAGGGATGAGCAGTTCTTC.

The chain carries TRBV4-2 and TRBJ1-1; a weak D match, TRBD1 (5 bases). Looked up from germline, CDR1 is LGHNA and CDR2 is YNFKEQ. CDR3 length equals 12 residues. V gave up 6 bases and J gave up 3 bases, with 8 bases separating them. CDR3 bases: TGTGCCAGCAGAGGGGTGGACACTGAAGCTTTCTTT. This translates into CASRGVDTEAFF.

The chain uses TRBV6-5 and TRBJ2-7; TRBD1 might be the D (5 bases). Trimming cost V 8 bases and J 2 bases, with 10 bases left between them. CDR1 and CDR2 (germline): MNHEY, SVGAGI. The CDR3 spans 12 residues. The CDR3 sequence is CASRQGPYEQYF. In nucleotides, the CDR3 is TGTGCCAGCCGGCAGGGCCCCTACGAGCAGTACTTC.

This clone was recorded only once. This sequence joins TRBV28 and TRBJ2-1, with D possibly matching TRBD2 (6 bases). Per germline, CDR1 MDHEN and CDR2 SYDVKM. V gave up 1 base and J gave up 5 bases, with 9 bases separating them. The CDR3 is 14 residues long. CDR3 protein: CASSLLAGHNEQFF. CDR3 nucleotides: TGTGCCAGCAGTTTATTGGCGGGGCACAATGAGCAGTTCTTC.

This clone turned up a few times. J is TRBJ1-2 and V is TRBV4-3, with D uncertain. From germline, CDR1 is LGHNA and CDR2 YSLEER. V was pared by 1 base and J by 7 bases, with 13 bases between. The CDR3 sequence is 14 residues long. The CDR3 loop is CASSQGAQASGYTF. CDR3 nucleotide sequence: TGCGCCAGCAGCCAAGGGGCCCAGGCTTCTGGCTACACCTTC.

The chain's CDR3 is CASSPGLAGGYASTDTQYF. The CDR3 nucleotides are TGCGCCAGCAGCCCCGGACTAGCGGGGGGGTATGCTAGCACAGATACGCAGTATTTT. V is TRBV5-1 and J is TRBJ2-3; 15 nucleotides line up with TRBD2. Germline V gives CDR1 SGHRS, CDR2 YFSETQ. This CDR3 is built from 19 residues. Losses at the gene ends were 4 bases for V and 0 bases for J; bases not matched to a gene: 9.

The chain employs TRBV4-1 and TRBJ2-6; D ambiguous. The V and J ends lost 2 bases and 4 bases respectively, with 18 bases between them. The V gene's germline CDR1 is MGHRA and CDR2 YSYEKL. CDR3 length equals 18 residues. CDR3 sequence (DNA): TGCGCCAGCAGCCAACCCCGTCGAGGCCCTTGGGGGGCCAACGTCCTGACTTTC. It encodes CASSQPRRGPWGANVLTF.

This sequence joins TRBV3-1 (or the pseudogene TRBV3-2) and TRBJ1-2, with D tentatively TRBD1 (5 bases). The CDR3 sequence is 13 residues long. Trimming left V 1 base short and J 6 bases short, with 9 bases between. Germline-derived CDR1 and CDR2 are LGHDT and YNNKEL (reference sequence). The CDR3 protein is CASSQVGADGYTF. The CDR3 bases are TGTGCCAGCAGCCAAGTTGGGGCGGATGGCTACACCTTC.

The chain employs TRBV5-1 and TRBJ1-2; maybe TRBD1 (6 bases). The CDR3 has 14 residues. With 0 bases removed from V and 7 bases from J, the gap between germline ends came to 13 bases. Germline V gives CDR1 SGHRS, CDR2 YFSETQ. CDR3 protein: CASSLELGAPGYTF. The CDR3 DNA reads as TGCGCCAGCAGCTTGGAACTGGGGGCGCCTGGCTACACCTTC.

The chain uses TRBV7-2 and TRBJ1-1; 8 bases map to TRBD1. Germline values: CDR1 SGHTA, CDR2 FQGNSA. CDR3 size: 13 residues. Unmatched junction bases numbered 6, after V lost 4 bases and J lost 8 bases. The CDR3: CASSYPQGAEAFF. The CDR3 DNA follows: TGTGCCAGCAGCTACCCTCAGGGGGCAGAAGCTTTCTTT.